A single TCR beta chain is shown here with its context. This receptor's antigen is unknown. Per-base quality was not reported, and no clone a single base away is much larger than it. The data belong to a study of blood T cell repertoires in COVID-19 (TCRdb year 2020). At the level of the whole study: Samples from collaborators originated in the United States, Italy and Spain and spanned both the acute and convalescent phases of COVID-19. The material from the prospective study consisted of cDNA or gDNA derived from T cells, B-cell-depleted T cells, or PBMCs. The dataset comprised deeply sampled blood TCRbeta repertoires from subjects exposed to, actively infected with, or recovered from COVID-19. The repertoires were released in a freely available public database meant as a resource for research on the immune response to SARS-CoV-2. Samples came from the ongoing ImmuneRACE study (first 160 participants) plus 1,254 subjects from 6 global collaborators. Nearly every sample came with metadata listing a de-identified subject ID, COVID-19 status, age in years and sex. Where available, HLA class I and class II types were taken from metadata supplied by the sample provider and were not determined by assay-based typing. Overall study results and their limits: Clinical and demographic metadata were provided uncurated, with the amount varying by source and participant.

Based on the germline V gene (reference sequence), the CDR1 and CDR2 sequences are SEHNR and FQNEAQ. Including cysteine and phenylalanine, the CDR3 has 15 amino acids. The kept DNA is CDR3 alone, 45 bases in frame from the first base. The V and J ends are trimmed by 5 bases and 0 bases, leaving 11 bases between them. The collaborating institutions used their own protocols to collect whole blood in K2EDTA tubes. For TCRbeta analysis, collaborators shipped samples in one of three forms: frozen whole blood, isolated PBMCs, or DNA extracted from either of those sample types. TCRbeta CDR3 regions were amplified from genomic DNA using the immunoSEQ Assay, a bias-controlled multiplex PCR. Turning to the authors' computational methods: Nucleated cell counts per sample were estimated from amplification of reference gene primers within the assay. To quantify the absolute abundance of each unique TCRbeta CDR3 rearrangement, sequence reads were collapsed and filtered. For each sample, productive Simpson clonality was calculated as the square root of Simpson's diversity index over productive rearrangements. In TCRdb, the immuneACCESS table is reduced to in-frame sequences with V and J assigned. These tables do not hold every clone; where another copy was compared, an unresolved V gene accounts for under half, and the others remain unexplained. V and J calls and clone size are as listed in that table; D and trimming were resolved from the DNA. This sample holds about 360,000 clones; around four fifths were observed only once. The top ten clones comprise 2.5% to 3.5% of the sample.

The clonotype originates from a young man with active or convalescent COVID-19. Recombination joined TRBV7-9 with TRBJ1-3; the D segment could be TRBD1, given 6 matching bases. Specimen: peripheral blood. The CDR3 amino acid sequence is: CASSPDRTSGNTIYF. The nucleotide sequence reads as follows: TGTGCCAGCAGCCCGGACAGAACCTCTGGAAACACCATATATTTT.